These 11 T cell receptor beta chains originate from one sample sequenced in a study of CD8 T cells in ankylosing spondylitis (dated by TCRdb to about 2017). Libraries came from 5' RACE. Sequencing relied on an Illumina HiSeq 2500. Using fastp at Q25 and MiXCR, TCRdb reprocessed the public reads and kept productive beta chains. Each record represents a unique CDR3 protein, reported with the most common genes and DNA among its rows. The sample table holds about 250,000 distinct CDR3 sequences, of which approximately 30% were seen once. 3.5% to 4.5% of the sample is in the top ten clones. The sequenced sample consisted of blood, either unsorted or a sorted T cell fraction (not recorded which). These receptors originate from a male donor with ankylosing spondylitis or in good health (not recorded which).

The chain joins TRBV6-1 to TRBJ2-5; 9 positions match TRBD1. Germline V gene data show CDR1 as MNHNS and CDR2 as SASEGT. With V trimmed by 6 bases and J by 3 bases, 5 bases remained unmatched. The CDR3 sequence is 14 residues long. CDR3 in amino acids: CASRRDRAKETQYF. The DNA for the CDR3 is TGTGCCAGCAGGCGGGACAGGGCGAAAGAGACCCAGTACTTC.

The chain uses TRBV28 and TRBJ2-7; 7 bases map to TRBD1. V shed 5 bases and J 6 bases; nucleotides not matched to a gene: 7. Germline V gene sequence: CDR1 MDHEN, CDR2 SYDVKM. The CDR3 sequence is 13 residues long. CDR3 amino acids: CASSLGQAGEQYF. The CDR3 DNA sequence: TGTGCCAGCAGTCTCGGACAGGCTGGCGAGCAGTACTTC.

The chain recombines TRBV20-1 with TRBJ2-1, with TRBD1 matching 9 bases. From germline, CDR1 is DFQATT and CDR2 SNEGSKA (reference sequence). V gave up 0 bases and J gave up 7 bases; unmatched junction bases: 7. This CDR3 comprises 15 residues. The CDR3 DNA sequence: TGCAGTGCTAGAGAAGGGACAGGGACGTGGAATGAGCAGTTCTTC. Its protein is CSAREGTGTWNEQFF.

The CDR3 region has the DNA TGTGCCAGTAGTACTCGGCTTGAGGCTGAGCAGTACTTC. The encoded protein is CASSTRLEAEQYF. V and J are TRBV19 and TRBJ2-7; D is ambiguous. Per the germline V gene, CDR1 is LNHDA and CDR2 is SQIVND (reference sequence). The CDR3 is made up of 13 amino acids. Trimming pared 4 bases from V and 7 bases from J, leaving 14 bases between.

CDR3 protein: CASSSGGWNNQPQHF. The CDR3 coding sequence is TGTGCCAGCAGTTCAGGGGGCTGGAACAATCAGCCCCAGCATTTT. This chain links TRBV5-5 with TRBJ1-5; 8 positions match TRBD1. Germline V gene sequence: CDR1 SGHKS, CDR2 YYEKEE (reference sequence). J gave up 3 bases and V 5 bases, and 7 bases lay outside the gene matches. The CDR3 extends over 15 amino acids.

In its sample, this clonotype was seen many times. The chain recombines TRBV12-3 or TRBV12-4 with TRBJ2-1; D possibly corresponds to TRBD2 (7 bases). This CDR3 has 12 amino acids. The V and J ends lost 4 bases and 13 bases respectively, with 14 bases between them. The CDR3 DNA reads TGTGCCAGCAGTTGGGGGGGGGCAGAACAGTTCTTC. Its protein product is CASSWGGAEQFF.

This clonotype was counted between two and nine times. The gene calls are TRBV20-1 and TRBJ1-4; tentative D call: TRBD1 (6 bases). Per the germline V gene, CDR1 is DFQATT and CDR2 is SNEGSKA (reference sequence). The CDR3 spans 14 residues. V was trimmed by 0 bases and J by 12 bases, leaving 17 bases between them. The CDR3, as DNA: TGCAGTGCTAGAGACCACCGTGCTGAGGGGGAACTGTTTTTT. Translation: CSARDHRAEGELFF.

The chain has TRBV11-2 and TRBJ2-3; 8 bases map to TRBD2. The CDR3 is 16 residues long. The germline V gene has CDR1 SGHAT and CDR2 FQNNGV. The trim removed 2 bases at V and 4 bases at J, leaving 8 bases unmatched. The CDR3 spells CASSLRRGGRADTQYF. The CDR3 nucleotides are TGTGCCAGCAGCTTACGTCGGGGGGGCAGGGCAGATACGCAGTATTTT. The variable domain in full, with the rest retrieved from reference TRBV11-2 and TRBJ2-3, is EAGVAQSPRYKIIEKRQSVAFWCNPISGHATLYWYQQILGQGPKLLIQFQNNGVVDDSQLPKDRFSAERLKGVDSTLKIQPAKLEDSAVYLCASSLRRGGRADTQYFGPGTRLTVL.

The V and J genes are TRBV29-1 and TRBJ2-7; D is possibly TRBD2 (5 bases). Germline CDR1 reads SQVTM; CDR2 reads ANQGSEA. V was shortened by 4 bases and J by 3 bases, with 13 bases between the two germline ends. CDR3 size: 13 residues. CDR3 bases: TGCAGCGTTGTCCCCGGGAACCTCTACGAGCAGTACTTC. The encoded protein is CSVVPGNLYEQYF.

The chain links TRBV6-1 to TRBJ1-3, with D unresolved. V was trimmed by 4 bases and J by 4 bases, leaving 14 bases between them. Germline CDR1 MNHNS, CDR2 SASEGT. The CDR3 sequence is 15 residues long. Here the CDR3 reads CASSASPWKGNTIYF. For the CDR3, the DNA is TGTGCCAGCAGTGCCTCCCCGTGGAAAGGAAACACCATATATTTT.

This clonotype was detected only a few times. V is TRBV6-6 and J is TRBJ2-3; D possibly corresponds to TRBD2 (6 bases). This CDR3 is built from 10 residues. The V and J ends lost 8 bases and 7 bases respectively, with 7 bases between them. Germline CDR1 and CDR2: MNHNY and SVGAGI (reference sequence). The CDR3 protein is CASGGNTQYF. The CDR3 nucleotides read TGTGCCAGCGGCGGGAATACGCAGTATTTT.